The source of this T cell receptor (beta chain) is a study of blood T cell repertoires in COVID-19. Sequencing was performed with immunoSEQ multiplex PCR; in TCRdb, only in-frame clones are kept and a portion is missing. The sample lists roughly 100,000 clones; roughly 83% were seen once. The sequence was collected from a human donor in a cohort sampled during active COVID-19. Sequencing used peripheral blood.

CDR3 DNA sequence: TGTGCCAGCAGCTTAGGGACAGGGGCCAAGACCCAGTACTTC. Amino acids: CASSLGTGAKTQYF. V is TRBV11-2 and J is TRBJ2-5; 9 bases match TRBD1. Germline-derived CDR1 and CDR2 are SGHAT and FQNNGV. V lost 1 base to trimming and J lost 6 bases; unmatched junction nucleotides: 3. The length of the CDR3 is 14 residues. The full variable domain, its missing parts supplied by reference TRBV11-2 and TRBJ2-5, is EAGVAQSPRYKIIEKRQSVAFWCNPISGHATLYWYQQILGQGPKLLIQFQNNGVVDDSQLPKDRFSAERLKGVDSTLKIQPAKLEDSAVYLCASSLGTGAKTQYFGPGTRLLVL.